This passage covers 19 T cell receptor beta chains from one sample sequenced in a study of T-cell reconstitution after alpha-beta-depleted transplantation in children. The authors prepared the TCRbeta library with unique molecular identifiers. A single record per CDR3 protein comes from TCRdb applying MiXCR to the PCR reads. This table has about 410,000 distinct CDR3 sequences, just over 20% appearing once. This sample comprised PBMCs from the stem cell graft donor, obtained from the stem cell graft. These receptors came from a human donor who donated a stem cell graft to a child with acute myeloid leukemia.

The CDR3 DNA follows: TGTGCCATCAGTGAGTCTGAGCCTGAGCAGTTCTTC. As protein: CAISESEPEQFF. The rearrangement joins TRBV10-3 to TRBJ2-1; no reliable D call. This CDR3 contains 12 residues. The germline CDR1 and CDR2 sequences are ENHRY and SYGVKD. Trimming took off 0 bases at V and 9 bases at J, with 6 bases between the two ends.

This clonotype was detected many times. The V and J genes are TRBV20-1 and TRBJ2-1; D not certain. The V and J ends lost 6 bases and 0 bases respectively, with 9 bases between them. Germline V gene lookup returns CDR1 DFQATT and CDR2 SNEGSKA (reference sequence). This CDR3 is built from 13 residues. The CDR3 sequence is CSASRSSYNEQFF. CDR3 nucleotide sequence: TGCAGTGCGTCCCGGAGCTCCTACAATGAGCAGTTCTTC.

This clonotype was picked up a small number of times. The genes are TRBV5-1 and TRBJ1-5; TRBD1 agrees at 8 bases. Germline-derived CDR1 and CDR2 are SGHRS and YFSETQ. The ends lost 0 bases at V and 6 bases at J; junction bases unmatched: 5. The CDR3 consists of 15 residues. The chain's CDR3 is CASSLEQGASQPQHF. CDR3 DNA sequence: TGCGCCAGCAGCTTGGAGCAGGGGGCTTCTCAGCCCCAGCATTTT.

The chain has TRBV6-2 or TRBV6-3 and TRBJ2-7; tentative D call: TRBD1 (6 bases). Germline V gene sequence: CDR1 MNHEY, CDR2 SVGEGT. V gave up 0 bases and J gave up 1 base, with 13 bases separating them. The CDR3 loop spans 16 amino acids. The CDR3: CASSYSYRVGSYEQYF. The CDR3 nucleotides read TGTGCCAGCAGTTACTCATACAGGGTTGGGTCCTACGAGCAGTACTTC.

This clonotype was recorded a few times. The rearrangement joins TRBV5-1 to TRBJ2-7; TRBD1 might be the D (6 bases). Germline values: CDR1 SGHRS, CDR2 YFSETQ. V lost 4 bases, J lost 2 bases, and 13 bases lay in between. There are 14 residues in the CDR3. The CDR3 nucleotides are TGCGCCAGCAGCCAGGAATGGGGGCCCTACGAGCAGTACTTC. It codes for CASSQEWGPYEQYF.

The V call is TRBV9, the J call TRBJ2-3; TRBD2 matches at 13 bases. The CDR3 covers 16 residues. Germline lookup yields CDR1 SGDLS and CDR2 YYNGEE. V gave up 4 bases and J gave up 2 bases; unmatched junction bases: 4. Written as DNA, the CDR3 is TGTGCCAGCAGCCAGACTAGCGGGAGGCCCACAGATACGCAGTATTTT. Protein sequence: CASSQTSGRPTDTQYF.

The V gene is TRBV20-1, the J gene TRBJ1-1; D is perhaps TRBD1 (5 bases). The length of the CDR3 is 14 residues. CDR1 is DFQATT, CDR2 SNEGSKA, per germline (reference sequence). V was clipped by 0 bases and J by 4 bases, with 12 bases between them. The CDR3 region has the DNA TGCAGTGCTAGAGATGTGGGGCTGGGCACTGAAGCTTTCTTT. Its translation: CSARDVGLGTEAFF.

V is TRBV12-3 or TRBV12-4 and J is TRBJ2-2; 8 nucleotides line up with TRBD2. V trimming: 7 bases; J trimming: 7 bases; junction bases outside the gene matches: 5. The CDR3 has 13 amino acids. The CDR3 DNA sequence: TGTGCCAGCAACCGGGAGGGTGGCGGGGAGCTGTTTTTT. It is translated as CASNREGGGELFF.

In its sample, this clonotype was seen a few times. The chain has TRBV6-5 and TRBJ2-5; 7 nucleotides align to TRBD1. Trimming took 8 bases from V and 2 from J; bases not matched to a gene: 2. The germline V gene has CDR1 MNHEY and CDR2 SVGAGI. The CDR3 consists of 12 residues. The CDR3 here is CASSRGQETQYF. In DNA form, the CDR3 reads TGTGCCAGCTCCAGGGGGCAAGAGACCCAGTACTTC.

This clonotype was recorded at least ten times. CDR3 in amino acids: CASGHGGTVAYEQYF. For the CDR3, the DNA is TGTGCCAGCGGCCACGGTGGGACAGTAGCGTACGAGCAGTACTTC. The rearrangement uses TRBV13 and TRBJ2-7, with 7 bases that match TRBD1. This CDR3 region has 15 residues. Germline V gives CDR1 PRHDT, CDR2 FYEKMQ (reference sequence). Losses at the gene ends were 8 bases for V and 4 bases for J; bases not matched to a gene: 14.

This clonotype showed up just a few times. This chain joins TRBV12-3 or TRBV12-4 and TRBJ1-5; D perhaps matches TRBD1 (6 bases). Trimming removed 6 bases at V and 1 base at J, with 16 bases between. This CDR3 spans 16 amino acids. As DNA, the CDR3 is TGTGCCAGCAGCCCCGGGGGGCCAACAAGCAATCAGCCCCAGCATTTT. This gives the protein CASSPGGPTSNQPQHF.

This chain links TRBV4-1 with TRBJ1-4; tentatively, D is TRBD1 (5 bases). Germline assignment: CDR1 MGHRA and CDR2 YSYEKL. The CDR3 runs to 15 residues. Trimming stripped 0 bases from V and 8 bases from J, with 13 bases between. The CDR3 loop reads CASSQDGGAGEKLFF. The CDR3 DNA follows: TGCGCCAGCAGCCAAGATGGAGGGGCGGGAGAAAAACTGTTTTTT.

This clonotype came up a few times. The CDR3 sequence is CAISESLGPGQPQHF. CDR3 nucleotides: TGTGCCATCAGTGAGTCGTTGGGGCCGGGCCAGCCCCAGCATTTT. The chain uses TRBV10-3 and TRBJ1-5, with D possibly matching TRBD1 (5 bases). This CDR3 spans 15 amino acids. CDR1 ENHRY and CDR2 SYGVKD come from the germline V gene. The ends were cut back, 0 bases at V and 7 bases at J, with 13 bases in the middle.

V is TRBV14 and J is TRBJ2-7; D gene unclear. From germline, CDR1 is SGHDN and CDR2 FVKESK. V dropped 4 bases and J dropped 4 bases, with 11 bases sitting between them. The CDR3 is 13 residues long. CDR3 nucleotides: TGTGCCAGCAGCCGCGACCCAAGGTACGAGCAGTACTTC. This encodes CASSRDPRYEQYF.

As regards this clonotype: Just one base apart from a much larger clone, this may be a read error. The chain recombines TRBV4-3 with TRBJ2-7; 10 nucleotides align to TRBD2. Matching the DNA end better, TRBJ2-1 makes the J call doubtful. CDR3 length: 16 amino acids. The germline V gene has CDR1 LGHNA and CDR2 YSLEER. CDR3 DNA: TGCGCCAGCAGCCAAGAGGCTAGCGGGAGCTCCTACGAGCAGTTCTTC. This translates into CASSQEASGSSYEQFF.

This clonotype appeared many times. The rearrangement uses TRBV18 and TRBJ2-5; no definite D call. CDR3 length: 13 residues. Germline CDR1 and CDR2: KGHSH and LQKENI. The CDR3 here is CAGQEKIQETQYF. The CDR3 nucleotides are TGTGCAGGGCAGGAGAAGATCCAAGAGACCCAGTACTTC. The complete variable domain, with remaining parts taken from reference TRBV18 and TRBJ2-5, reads NAGVMQNPRHLVRRRGQEARLRCSPMKGHSHVYWYRQLPEEGLKFMVYLQKENIIDESGMPKERFSAEFPKEGPSILRIQQVVRGDSAAYFCAGQEKIQETQYFGPGTRLLVL.

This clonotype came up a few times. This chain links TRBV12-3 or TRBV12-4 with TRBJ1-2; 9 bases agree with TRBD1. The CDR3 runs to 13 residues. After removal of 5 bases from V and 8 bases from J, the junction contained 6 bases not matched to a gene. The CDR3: CASSATGGIGYTF. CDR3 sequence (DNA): TGTGCCAGCAGTGCGACAGGGGGTATCGGCTACACCTTC.

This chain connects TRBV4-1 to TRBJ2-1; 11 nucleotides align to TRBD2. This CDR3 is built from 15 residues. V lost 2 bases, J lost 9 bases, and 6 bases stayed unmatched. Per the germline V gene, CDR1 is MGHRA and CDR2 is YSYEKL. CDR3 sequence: CASSQLTSGITEQFF. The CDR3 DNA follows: TGCGCCAGCAGCCAACTGACTAGCGGGATCACTGAGCAGTTCTTC.

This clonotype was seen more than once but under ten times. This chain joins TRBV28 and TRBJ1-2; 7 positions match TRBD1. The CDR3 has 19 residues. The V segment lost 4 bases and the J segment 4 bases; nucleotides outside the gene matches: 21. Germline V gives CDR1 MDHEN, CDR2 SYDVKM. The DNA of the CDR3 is TGTGCCAGCAGTTCTCCGGGAGTTCCATCCGAGGGGACAGTCTATGGCTACACCTTC. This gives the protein CASSSPGVPSEGTVYGYTF.